The 25 T cell receptor beta chains listed next were all sequenced from one sample in a study of blood T cell repertoires in COVID-19. Clones were sequenced by immunoSEQ multiplex PCR, and TCRdb holds only the in-frame ones, with some missing. The profile shows roughly 120,000 clones, 80% of them singletons. Sequences were obtained from peripheral blood. Source of these receptors: a man between 65 and 85 years old with acute or convalescent COVID-19.

The rearrangement links TRBV27 to TRBJ2-1, with 9 bases aligning to TRBD2. Germline V gives CDR1 MNHEY, CDR2 SMNVEV (reference sequence). The CDR3 runs to 16 residues. The junction had 12 bases not matched to a gene; V was cut back by 6 bases and J by 6 bases. CDR3 sequence reads: CASSALSGGAINEQFF. The CDR3 region has the DNA TGTGCCAGCAGCGCACTTAGCGGGGGTGCGATCAATGAGCAGTTCTTC.

The chain joins TRBV6-2 or TRBV6-3 to TRBJ1-2, with 10 bases that match TRBD1. Germline values: CDR1 MNHEY, CDR2 SVGEGT. J gave up 4 bases and V 6 bases, and 14 bases lay outside the gene matches. The CDR3 has 17 residues. CDR3 loop: CASSPLGQGVRGYGYTF. CDR3 DNA: TGTGCCAGCAGCCCGCTTGGACAGGGGGTTCGAGGCTATGGCTACACCTTC.

Only one count was recorded for this clone. This rearrangement joins TRBV5-6 to TRBJ2-3, with 10 bases identical to TRBD2. This CDR3 has 16 residues. The germline V gene encodes CDR1 SGHDT and CDR2 YYEEEE. Trimming removed 0 bases from V and 0 bases from J; junction bases left unmatched: 1. CDR3 coding DNA: TGTGCCAGCAGCTTGGCGACTAGCGGGAGCACAGATACGCAGTATTTT. Its translation is CASSLATSGSTDTQYF. Full variable domain (missing parts from reference TRBV5-6 and TRBJ2-3): DAGVTQSPTHLIKTRGQQVTLRCSPKSGHDTVSWYQQALGQGPQFIFQYYEEEERQRGNFPDRFSGHQFPNYSSELNVNALLLGDSALYLCASSLATSGSTDTQYFGPGTRLTVL.

The chain joins TRBV5-8 to TRBJ2-7; D is undetermined. This CDR3 is built from 13 residues. V gave up 1 base and J gave up 3 bases, with 8 bases separating them. The germline V gene encodes CDR1 SGHTS and CDR2 YDEGEE. In DNA form, the CDR3 reads TGTGCCAGCAGCTTGAACATATTCTACGAGCAGTACTTC. Its translation is CASSLNIFYEQYF.

This chain connects TRBV6-5 to TRBJ2-6, with unresolved D. Germline values: CDR1 MNHEY, CDR2 SVGAGI. The CDR3 runs to 15 residues. V lost 5 bases and J lost 3, with 11 bases in between. This CDR3 reads CASSPASSGANVLTF. DNA for the CDR3: TGTGCCAGCAGTCCCGCTTCCAGTGGGGCCAACGTCCTGACTTTC.

The V call is TRBV7-8, the J call TRBJ1-2; D perhaps matches TRBD1 (5 bases). Trimming pared 1 base from V and 7 bases from J, leaving 16 bases between. This CDR3 comprises 15 residues. The germline V gene encodes CDR1 SGHVS and CDR2 FQNEAQ. CDR3 DNA sequence: TGTGCCAGCAGCTTAGATTATAGCGGGGGAAGTGGCTACACCTTC. This gives the protein CASSLDYSGGSGYTF.

This chain links TRBV21-1 with TRBJ2-7; TRBD2, the table's D call, was not compared with the DNA. TRBV21-1 has pseudogene status. CDR3 size: 10 residues. DNA for the CDR3: TGTGCCAGCAGCACTTACGAGCAGTACTTC. Translation: CASSTYEQYF.

The CDR3 nucleotides read TGTGCCAGCAGCTTTCGGGTGGGCACTGAAGCTTTCTTT. Translating it yields CASSFRVGTEAFF. The chain couples TRBV11-2 to TRBJ1-1; D gene unclear. Germline V gene lookup returns CDR1 SGHAT and CDR2 FQNNGV. The CDR3 contains 13 residues. The germline V and J ends were trimmed by 3 bases and 4 bases, with 9 bases remaining between them.

This chain uses TRBV19 with TRBJ2-3; D remains ambiguous. CDR3 length equals 18 residues. Germline CDR1 reads LNHDA; CDR2 reads SQIVND (reference sequence). Trimming removed 2 bases from V and 0 bases from J, with 18 bases in between. The CDR3 nucleotides are TGTGCCAGTAGTATAACTCCCGGAGCCCTGATGAGCACAGATACGCAGTATTTT. Translated: CASSITPGALMSTDTQYF. The entire variable domain, with the rest obtained from reference TRBV19 and TRBJ2-3, is as follows: DGGITQSPKYLFRKEGQNVTLSCEQNLNHDAMYWYRQDPGQGLRLIYYSQIVNDFQKGDIAEGYSVSREKKESFPLTVTSAQKNPTAFYLCASSITPGALMSTDTQYFGPGTRLTVL.

This clone appeared a few times. V and J are TRBV6-5 and TRBJ2-1; TRBD1 matches 7 bases. The CDR3 contains 15 residues. The ends lost 6 bases at V and 4 bases at J; junction bases unmatched: 9. Germline V gene sequence: CDR1 MNHEY, CDR2 SVGAGI. Here the CDR3 DNA reads TGTGCCAGCAGGTCGGACAGGACCACTTACAATGAGCAGTTCTTC. This gives the protein CASRSDRTTYNEQFF.

J is TRBJ1-5 and V is TRBV28; 9 bases match TRBD1. The CDR3 is 14 amino acids. Unmatched junction bases numbered 4, after V lost 4 bases and J lost 6 bases. Germline V gives CDR1 MDHEN, CDR2 SYDVKM. This chain's CDR3 is CASSSRQGGQPQHF. In DNA form, the CDR3 reads TGTGCCAGCAGTTCCCGACAGGGGGGTCAGCCCCAGCATTTT. Together with reference TRBV28 and TRBJ1-5, the CDR3 gives the full variable domain: DVKVTQSSRYLVKRTGEKVFLECVQDMDHENMFWYRQDPGLGLRLIYFSYDVKMKEKGDIPEGYSVSREKKERFSLILESASTNQTSMYLCASSSRQGGQPQHFGDGTRLSIL.

The CDR3 sequence: CASSTTGTGGPGNTIYF. CDR3 DNA sequence: TGTGCCAGCAGTACCACCGGGACAGGGGGACCTGGAAACACCATATATTTT. The chain links TRBV28 to TRBJ1-3, with TRBD1 matching 11 bases. The CDR3 runs 17 residues. The germline gives CDR1 MDHEN, CDR2 SYDVKM. Trimming removed 5 bases from V and 2 bases from J; junction bases left unmatched: 8.

The rearrangement uses TRBV7-2 and TRBJ1-1, with TRBD1 matching over 7 bases. The CDR3 spans 15 residues. Per the germline V gene, CDR1 is SGHTA and CDR2 is FQGNSA. Losses at the gene ends were 6 bases for V and 0 bases for J; bases not matched to a gene: 7. The chain's CDR3 is CASSYRQGLNTEAFF. CDR3 bases: TGTGCCAGCAGTTACCGACAGGGATTGAACACTGAAGCTTTCTTT.

The genes are TRBV24-1 and TRBJ2-6, with D perhaps matching TRBD2 (5 bases). The CDR3 loop spans 19 amino acids. CDR1 is KGHDR and CDR2 is SFDVKD in the germline V gene. Between the trimmed V and J ends, which lost 1 base and 0 bases, there was a span of 15 bases. CDR3 sequence reads: CATSDFRETWLSGANVLTF. In DNA form, the CDR3 reads TGTGCCACCAGTGATTTCCGGGAAACATGGCTCTCTGGGGCCAACGTCCTGACTTTC.

The chain couples TRBV20-1 to TRBJ1-1; no firm D call. The CDR3 length is 11 residues. Trimming stripped 6 bases from V and 12 bases from J, with 17 bases between. Germline CDR1 is DFQATT and CDR2 is SNEGSKA (reference sequence). The CDR3 bases are TGCAGTGCCTCCAACACGGGAGGGTCTTTCTTT. Its translation: CSASNTGGSFF.

J is TRBJ1-4 and V is TRBV6-6, with D perhaps matching TRBD1 (6 bases). The CDR3 loop spans 16 amino acids. Looked up from germline, CDR1 is MNHNY and CDR2 is SVGAGI (reference sequence). V lost 2 bases, J lost 4 bases, and 14 bases lay in between. CDR3 DNA sequence: TGTGCCAGCAGTTACCTTCGGGGGGGCGGTAATGAAAAACTGTTTTTT. Its protein product is CASSYLRGGGNEKLFF.

This clone appeared a few times. J is TRBJ2-1 and V is TRBV3-1 (or the pseudogene TRBV3-2); no definite D call. The CDR3 runs to 16 residues. Germline assignment: CDR1 LGHDT and CDR2 YNNKEL (reference sequence). V was trimmed by 0 bases and J by 4 bases, leaving 13 bases between them. CDR3 in DNA: TGTGCCAGCAGCCAAGACGCGACTTCCAAATACAATGAGCAGTTCTTC. As protein: CASSQDATSKYNEQFF.

As regards this clone: A read error may be the cause here, since a much bigger clone is one base away. The chain recombines TRBV27 with TRBJ2-1, with TRBD2 matching over 7 bases. Per the germline V gene, CDR1 is MNHEY and CDR2 is SMNVEV (reference sequence). There are 16 residues in the CDR3. V lost 8 bases, J lost 0 bases, and 10 bases stayed unmatched. CDR3 residues: CASGSIAGASYNEQFF. Written as DNA, the CDR3 is TGTGCCAGCGGTTCTATAGCGGGTGCCTCCTACAATGAGCAGTTCTTC.

The V call is TRBV3-1 (or the pseudogene TRBV3-2), the J call TRBJ1-2, with a weak D call TRBD1 (5 bases). There are 13 residues in the CDR3. Looked up from germline, CDR1 is LGHDT and CDR2 is YNNKEL (reference sequence). Trimming shortened V by 1 base and J by 8 bases, and 11 bases separated the two germline ends. CDR3 DNA: TGTGCCAGCAGCCAAGGACAGTTCCACGGCTACACCTTC. Translation: CASSQGQFHGYTF.

The chain combines TRBV10-3 with TRBJ1-6, with TRBD1 matching 9 bases. This CDR3 is 14 amino acids long. From germline, CDR1 is ENHRY and CDR2 SYGVKD. The V gene end was trimmed by 11 bases and the J gene end by 7 bases; junction bases not matched to a gene: 9. The CDR3 DNA reads as TGTGCCTCCACAGGAGGACAGGGGAATTCACCCCTCCACTTT. It is translated as CASTGGQGNSPLHF.

This rearrangement joins TRBV20-1 to TRBJ2-1; TRBD2 matches at 9 bases. The V gene end was trimmed by 3 bases and the J gene end by 7 bases; junction bases not matched to a gene: 10. Germline V gene sequence: CDR1 DFQATT, CDR2 SNEGSKA (reference sequence). The CDR3 spans 15 residues. The CDR3 DNA sequence: TGCAGTGCTAGTGTGGGGACTAGCAGGAGTAATGAGCAGTTCTTC. Protein sequence: CSASVGTSRSNEQFF.

The V call is TRBV2, the J call TRBJ2-7; D might be TRBD1 (6 bases). The CDR3 covers 14 residues. Deletions cut 1 base from V and 2 bases from J, with 9 bases between. Germline V lookup: CDR1 SNHLY, CDR2 FYNNEI. The CDR3 DNA follows: TGTGCCAGCAGTGAAGACAGGGCTACCTACGAGCAGTACTTC. It specifies CASSEDRATYEQYF.

This chain uses TRBV6-6 with TRBJ2-3, with 8 positions matching TRBD2. J was trimmed by 3 bases and V by 2 bases; bases with no gene match: 4. CDR1 is MNHNY, CDR2 SVGAGI, per germline (reference sequence). CDR3 length: 15 amino acids. CDR3 protein: CASSYAGGRTDTQYF. The CDR3 DNA sequence: TGTGCCAGCAGTTACGCGGGGGGTAGGACAGATACGCAGTATTTT.

The rearrangement joins TRBV11-2 to TRBJ1-1; D gene ambiguous. V was pared by 5 bases and J by 0 bases, with 7 bases between. Germline CDR1 and CDR2: SGHAT and FQNNGV. This CDR3 region has 13 residues. The CDR3 region is CASSAQVNTEAFF. In DNA form, the CDR3 reads TGTGCCAGCAGCGCGCAGGTGAACACTGAAGCTTTCTTT.

The rearrangement uses TRBV5-1 and TRBJ1-1; 7 positions agree with TRBD1. V gave up 0 bases and J gave up 1 base; unmatched junction bases: 3. This CDR3 has 15 amino acids. Per germline, CDR1 SGHRS and CDR2 YFSETQ. For the CDR3, the DNA is TGCGCCAGCAGCTTGGGAGGGACAGAGAACACTGAAGCTTTCTTT. It yields the protein CASSLGGTENTEAFF.